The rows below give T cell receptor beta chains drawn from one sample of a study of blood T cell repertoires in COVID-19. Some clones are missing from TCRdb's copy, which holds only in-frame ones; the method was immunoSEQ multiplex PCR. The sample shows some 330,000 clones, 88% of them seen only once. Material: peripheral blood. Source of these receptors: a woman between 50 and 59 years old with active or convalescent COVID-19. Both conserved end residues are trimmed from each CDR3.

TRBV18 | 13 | ASSPLRQMNQPQH
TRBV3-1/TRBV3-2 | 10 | ASSQLTDTQY
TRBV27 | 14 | ASTSTWTGMTGELF
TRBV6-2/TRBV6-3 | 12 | ASSAPWTVYGYT
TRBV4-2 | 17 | ASSQDEGIRDRNILKLF
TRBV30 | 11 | ACGHRGRSGYT
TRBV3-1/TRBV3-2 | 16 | ASPDWGPASVSNYGYT
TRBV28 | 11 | ASSKQGAGGYT
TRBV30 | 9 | AWSDSYGYT
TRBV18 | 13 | ASSPPSGASYEQY
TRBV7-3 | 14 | ASSPLTHGGRDGYT
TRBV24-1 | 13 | ATSDGSVAQETQY
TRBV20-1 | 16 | SASGGDKAGGLAAEQF
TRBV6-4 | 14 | ASSDEPGQGYNEQF
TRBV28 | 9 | ASMRETEAF
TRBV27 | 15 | ASSLSWGQGASYEQY
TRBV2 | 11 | ASSESRAGYCT